This T cell receptor (beta chain) was recorded in a study of OX40 agonist ivuxolimab in advanced cancers. Study as a whole: Six ivuxolimab dose levels, 0.01 to 10 mg/kg, were given intravenously every 2 weeks. Cancers in dose escalation were hepatocellular, melanoma, renal cell and head and neck.

Using immunoSEQ multiplex PCR, the repertoire was profiled, and TCRdb retains in-frame clones only, with some absent. Of around 64,000 clones in the sample, almost 85% were seen once. Worth noting for this clone: Antigen unknown.

Study-wide results and caveats: Clonal expansion from baseline to week 6 occurred in both CD4+ and CD8+ T cells.

The receptor was isolated from an adult with an advanced solid tumor such as melanoma, head and neck, liver or kidney cancer. This material consisted of CD4+ or CD8+ T cells sorted from blood, taken in a trial of the OX40 agonist ivuxolimab.

The CDR3 coding sequence is TGTGCCAGCAGTGATCTTTCCGGGGAGAGGACTGAAGCTTTCTTT. Its protein product is CASSDLSGERTEAFF. The chain is built from TRBV2 and TRBJ1-1; D is ambiguous. CDR1 and CDR2 (germline): SNHLY, FYNNEI. The CDR3 consists of 15 residues. Between the trimmed V and J ends, which lost 3 bases and 5 bases, there was a span of 16 bases.